One and the same sample provided the 12 T cell receptor beta chains below, sequenced in a study of blood T cell repertoires in COVID-19. Only in-frame clones appear in the TCRdb table, and some are missing; sequencing was by immunoSEQ multiplex PCR. This table holds hundreds of thousands of clones, nearly 90% found once. Sequenced: PBMCs or T cells enriched from blood (not recorded which). The origin of the receptors is a woman aged 25 to 39 who had recovered from COVID-19.

This rearrangement joins TRBV6-4 to TRBJ2-7; 10 nucleotides match TRBD2. With 4 bases clipped from V and 4 bases from J, the junction kept 16 bases outside the gene matches. The CDR3 length is 18 residues. CDR1 is MRHNA and CDR2 is SNTAGT in the germline V gene. The CDR3 nucleotides read TGTGCCAGCAGTGGACGACTTGGGGTAGCGGGGGGCCCATACGAGCAGTACTTC. Translating gives CASSGRLGVAGGPYEQYF.

The chain recombines TRBV7-3 with TRBJ2-2, with 11 bases fitting TRBD2. Germline CDR1 is SGHTA and CDR2 is FQGTGA. Germline trimming cut 3 bases from V and 6 bases from J; bases unmatched to any gene: 6. There are 16 residues in the CDR3. The chain's CDR3 is CASSLTLAGDAGELFF. The CDR3 DNA is TGTGCCAGCAGCTTGACACTAGCGGGAGACGCCGGGGAGCTGTTTTTT.

The genes are TRBV2 and TRBJ2-3, with 10 bases that match TRBD1. The V and J ends lost 8 bases and 7 bases, in that order; junction bases with no gene match: 9. The CDR3 sequence is 14 residues long. In germline, CDR1 is SNHLY, CDR2 FYNNEI. In nucleotides, the CDR3 is TGTGCCAGCGGCCGGGACAGGGGTAGGCATACGCAGTATTTT. It is translated as CASGRDRGRHTQYF.

This clone was detected a few times. The genes are TRBV30 and TRBJ1-2; 12 nucleotides line up with TRBD1. Trimming cost V 4 bases and J 8 bases; bases outside gene matches: 14. The CDR3 runs to 16 residues. CDR1 is GTSNPN, CDR2 SVGIG, per germline (reference sequence). The CDR3 sequence: CAWTDTGTGGVGGYTF. The CDR3 DNA reads as TGTGCCTGGACCGATACCGGGACAGGGGGCGTGGGAGGCTACACCTTC.

V gene TRBV7-9 combines with J gene TRBJ2-5, with 7 bases lining up with TRBD1. In germline, CDR1 is SEHNR, CDR2 FQNEAQ (reference sequence). This CDR3 comprises 13 residues. The junction had 5 bases not matched to a gene; V was cut back by 7 bases and J by 3 bases. The CDR3 coding sequence is TGTGCCAGCACACAACAGGGGAAAGAGACCCAGTACTTC. It specifies CASTQQGKETQYF. Together with reference TRBV7-9 and TRBJ2-5, the CDR3 gives the full variable domain: DTGVSQNPRHKITKRGQNVTFRCDPISEHNRLYWYRQTLGQGPEFLTYFQNEAQLEKSRLLSDRFSAERPKGSFSTLEIQRTEQGDSAMYLCASTQQGKETQYFGPGTRLLVL.

V and J are TRBV30 and TRBJ2-6; 8 bases fit TRBD1. The germline gives CDR1 GTSNPN, CDR2 SVGIG (reference sequence). Trimming removed 5 bases from V and 0 bases from J; junction bases left unmatched: 9. The CDR3 is 17 residues long. CDR3 bases: TGTGCCTGGCGCGGACAGGGCCTAGTCTCTGGGGCCAACGTCCTGACTTTC. Its translation is CAWRGQGLVSGANVLTF.

In its sample, this clone was seen once. The V call is TRBV28, the J call TRBJ1-3; possible D gene TRBD1, 5 bases. The CDR3 spans 14 residues. V was shortened by 3 bases and J by 2 bases, with 8 bases between the two germline ends. Germline V gene lookup returns CDR1 MDHEN and CDR2 SYDVKM. The CDR3 is CASSFRGPGNTIYF. The CDR3 DNA is TGTGCCAGCAGTTTTAGGGGTCCTGGAAACACCATATATTTT. Full variable domain (outside the CDR3, taken from reference TRBV28 and TRBJ1-3): DVKVTQSSRYLVKRTGEKVFLECVQDMDHENMFWYRQDPGLGLRLIYFSYDVKMKEKGDIPEGYSVSREKKERFSLILESASTNQTSMYLCASSFRGPGNTIYFGEGSWLTVV.

The CDR3 loop reads CASSDVSGGRDEQYF. The CDR3 nucleotides are TGTGCCAGCAGTGACGTTTCAGGCGGGAGGGACGAGCAGTACTTC. The J gene is TRBJ2-7, the V gene TRBV6-1; 9 bases agree with TRBD2. The CDR3 is 15 residues long. J lost 5 bases, V lost 3 bases, and 8 bases had no gene match. The germline V gene encodes CDR1 MNHNS and CDR2 SASEGT.

The chain uses TRBV9 and TRBJ2-7, with a possible D match to TRBD2 (6 bases). Germline values: CDR1 SGDLS, CDR2 YYNGEE. The ends were cut back, 4 bases at V and 4 bases at J, with 18 bases in the middle. The CDR3 covers 15 residues. For the CDR3, the DNA is TGTGCCAGCAGCCCCTCGGGGGTGCCCGCTTACGAGCAGTACTTC. Translation gives CASSPSGVPAYEQYF.

The chain uses TRBV5-1 and TRBJ1-1; TRBD1 agrees at 8 bases. The V gene end was trimmed by 2 bases and the J gene end by 1 base; junction bases not matched to a gene: 4. The V gene's germline CDR1 is SGHRS and CDR2 YFSETQ. The CDR3 contains 15 residues. CDR3 sequence: CASSFFGQGNTEAFF. CDR3 coding DNA: TGCGCCAGCAGCTTTTTCGGACAGGGGAACACTGAAGCTTTCTTT.

The V and J genes are TRBV4-3 and TRBJ1-1; no clear D. The CDR3 totals 14 residues. Germline V gene data show CDR1 as LGHNA and CDR2 as YSLEER. V was shortened by 1 base and J by 4 bases, with 10 bases between the two germline ends. CDR3 sequence: CASSQGSYSTEAFF. The CDR3 DNA reads as TGCGCCAGCAGCCAAGGGTCTTATAGCACTGAAGCTTTCTTT.

This chain uses TRBV5-1 with TRBJ2-7; TRBD2 matches 10 bases. Per germline, CDR1 SGHRS and CDR2 YFSETQ. The CDR3 extends over 15 amino acids. With V trimmed by 0 bases and J by 4 bases, 4 bases remained unmatched. CDR3 loop: CASSLDGTSAYEQYF. For the CDR3, the DNA is TGCGCCAGCAGCTTGGACGGGACTAGCGCTTACGAGCAGTACTTC. The whole variable domain, filled in from reference TRBV5-1 and TRBJ2-7, reads KAGVTQTPRYLIKTRGQQVTLSCSPISGHRSVSWYQQTPGQGLQFLFEYFSETQRNKGNFPGRFSGRQFSNSRSEMNVSTLELGDSALYLCASSLDGTSAYEQYFGPGTRLTVT.